This TCR beta chain derives from a study of cytomegalovirus exposure and HLA in healthy donors. Study details: The same platform as the approximately 640 first-cohort repertoires was used for the 120 validation repertoires, a later analysis reported. Whole-study results and caveats: Around 160 TCR beta chains were listed as cytomegalovirus-associated.

Method: immunoSEQ multiplex PCR; TCRdb's copy keeps in-frame clones and lacks some. The sample carries some 130,000 clones, 89% recorded once. The sample holds one count of this clone. Its cognate antigen is unknown. What was sequenced was PBMCs. This TCR came from a woman under 30 in good health and CMV-seronegative.

The CDR3 region has the DNA TGCGCCAGCAGCTTGGTCGGAGGGGGCCCTGGAAACACCATATATTTT. It encodes CASSLVGGGPGNTIYF. The V and J genes are TRBV5-1 and TRBJ1-3, with 7 bases lining up with TRBD1. This CDR3 is built from 16 residues. J was trimmed by 2 bases and V by 0 bases; bases with no gene match: 5. Germline values: CDR1 SGHRS, CDR2 YFSETQ.